What follows are 9 T cell receptor beta chains derived from one specimen sequenced in a study of cytomegalovirus exposure and HLA in healthy donors. Repertoires were generated with immunoSEQ multiplex PCR, while TCRdb's copy carries only in-frame clones and drops some. This sample yields 300,000 to 350,000 clones, of which roughly 88% are seen a single time; roughly 0.88% belongs to the top ten. The sequencing input was PBMCs. These receptors were taken from a young man in good health and CMV-seronegative.

The V gene is TRBV2, the J gene TRBJ1-2; tentatively, D is TRBD1 (6 bases). In germline, CDR1 is SNHLY, CDR2 FYNNEI. The CDR3 sequence is 14 residues long. With 6 bases removed from V and 5 bases from J, the gap between germline ends came to 16 bases. This CDR3 is CASRYTGTKYGYTF. The CDR3 DNA is TGTGCCAGCAGATACACCGGGACAAAATATGGCTACACCTTC.

V and J are TRBV30 and TRBJ1-6; 9 nucleotides align to TRBD1. The V and J ends lost 3 bases and 9 bases, in that order; junction bases with no gene match: 12. Germline V gives CDR1 GTSNPN, CDR2 SVGIG (reference sequence). The CDR3 is made up of 16 amino acids. The CDR3 DNA reads TGTGCCTGGAGCCCCGGACAGGGGATGATCGGTTCACCCCTCCACTTT. This sequence encodes CAWSPGQGMIGSPLHF.

In its sample, this clone was seen once. This rearrangement joins TRBV5-4 to TRBJ1-2, with D possibly matching TRBD1 (6 bases). The length of the CDR3 is 16 residues. V lost 0 bases and J lost 4, with 16 bases in between. Germline-derived CDR1 and CDR2 are SGHNT and YYREEE (reference sequence). CDR3 sequence (DNA): TGTGCCAGCAGCTTGGGGGGTGAACAGGGTTTCTATGGCTACACCTTC. Its protein product is CASSLGGEQGFYGYTF.

The V and J genes are TRBV7-8 and TRBJ1-1, with D perhaps matching TRBD1 (6 bases). Germline V gene data show CDR1 as SGHVS and CDR2 as FQNEAQ. CDR3 length: 13 residues. The V gene lost 1 base and the J gene lost 4 bases, with 7 bases spanning the gap. CDR3 in DNA: TGTGCCAGCAGCTTAGGGACAGTCACTGAAGCTTTCTTT. Translation gives CASSLGTVTEAFF.

The chain uses TRBV10-3 and TRBJ1-4; 7 bases match TRBD1. Looked up from germline, CDR1 is ENHRY and CDR2 is SYGVKD. CDR3 length: 15 amino acids. The V gene end was trimmed by 2 bases and the J gene end by 3 bases; junction bases not matched to a gene: 3. The CDR3 nucleotides read TGTGCCATCAGTGAGGCAGGGACAGCTAATGAAAAACTGTTTTTT. Translation gives CAISEAGTANEKLFF.

The CDR3 sequence: CASSPAQGIGETQYF. The DNA of the CDR3 is TGTGCCAGCAGCCCGGCCCAGGGAATAGGGGAGACCCAGTACTTC. The chain has TRBV21-1 and TRBJ2-5; TRBD1, the table's D call, lacks a check against the DNA. TRBV21-1 is listed as a pseudogene. This CDR3 contains 15 residues.

The chain couples TRBV27 to TRBJ1-1; 10 nucleotides line up with TRBD1. The germline gives CDR1 MNHEY, CDR2 SMNVEV (reference sequence). V was clipped by 8 bases and J by 2 bases; unmatched bases: 5. This CDR3 spans 14 amino acids. The CDR3 reads CASARQGANTEAFF. CDR3 bases: TGTGCCAGCGCCCGACAGGGGGCTAACACTGAAGCTTTCTTT.

V and J are TRBV4-3 and TRBJ2-3; 9 nucleotides line up with TRBD2. Germline loops: CDR1 LGHNA, CDR2 YSLEER. With 2 bases clipped from V and 2 bases from J, the junction kept 2 bases outside the gene matches. This CDR3 has 15 amino acids. DNA for the CDR3: TGCGCCAGCAGCCAAAAGCGGGGGGCCACAGATACGCAGTATTTT. As protein: CASSQKRGATDTQYF.

The chain links TRBV14 to TRBJ2-7, with D possibly being TRBD1 (6 bases). Per the germline V gene, CDR1 is SGHDN and CDR2 is FVKESK. V was pared by 4 bases and J by 2 bases, with 15 bases between. The CDR3 contains 15 residues. The chain's CDR3 is CASSLRDTGTYEQYF. In DNA, the CDR3 is TGTGCCAGCAGCCTCCGGGACACGGGGACCTACGAGCAGTACTTC. Together with reference TRBV14 and TRBJ2-7, the CDR3 gives the full variable domain: EAGVTQFPSHSVIEKGQTVTLRCDPISGHDNLYWYRRVMGKEIKFLLHFVKESKQDESGMPNNRFLAERTGGTYSTLKVQPAELEDSGVYFCASSLRDTGTYEQYFGPGTRLTVT.